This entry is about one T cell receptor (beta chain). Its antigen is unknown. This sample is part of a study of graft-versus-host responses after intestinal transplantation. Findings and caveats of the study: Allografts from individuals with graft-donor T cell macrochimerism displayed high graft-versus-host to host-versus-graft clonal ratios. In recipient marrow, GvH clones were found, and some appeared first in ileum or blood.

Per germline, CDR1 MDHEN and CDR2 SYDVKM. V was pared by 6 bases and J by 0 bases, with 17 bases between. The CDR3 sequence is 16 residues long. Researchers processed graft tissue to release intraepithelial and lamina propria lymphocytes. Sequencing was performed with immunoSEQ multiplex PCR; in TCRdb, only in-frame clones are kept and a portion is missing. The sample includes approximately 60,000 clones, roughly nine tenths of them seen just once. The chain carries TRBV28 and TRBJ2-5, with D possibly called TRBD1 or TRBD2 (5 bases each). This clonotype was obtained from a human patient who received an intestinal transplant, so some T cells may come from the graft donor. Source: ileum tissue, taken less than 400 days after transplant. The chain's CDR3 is CASRKITGTDQETQYF. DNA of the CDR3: TGTGCCAGCAGGAAGATAACTGGGACGGACCAAGAGACCCAGTACTTC.